This TCR beta chain was identified during a study of blood T cell repertoires in COVID-19. Method: immunoSEQ multiplex PCR; TCRdb's copy keeps in-frame clones and lacks some. In the table there are hundreds of thousands of clones, 85% of which are singletons. Sequencing was done on a sample of PBMCs or T cells enriched from blood (not recorded which). The TCR originated in a woman aged 50 to 60 who had recovered from COVID-19.

In DNA form, the CDR3 reads TGTGCCAGCAGCCCGAACCGACAGGGGGGAGCTTTCTTT. Its protein is CASSPNRQGGAFF. The chain has TRBV7-2 and TRBJ1-1, with 9 bases identical to TRBD1. CDR1 and CDR2 (germline): SGHTA, FQGNSA. There are 13 residues in the CDR3. V trimming: 5 bases; J trimming: 10 bases; junction bases outside the gene matches: 8.